The 4 T cell receptor beta chains reported below all come from one sample, sequenced in a study of pediatric ulcerative colitis. Only in-frame clones appear in the TCRdb table, and some are missing; sequencing was by immunoSEQ multiplex PCR. The sample holds roughly 25,000 clones, over 55% seen once. Rectal tissue came from one to two pinch biopsies taken at colonoscopy. The sample taken for sequencing was gut tissue. These receptors were collected from a boy aged 10-17 years with severe ulcerative colitis.

This clone was recorded only once. The V call is TRBV6-5, the J call TRBJ2-7; no reliable D call. The CDR3 covers 11 residues. Germline CDR1 reads MNHEY; CDR2 reads SVGAGI. Trimming removed 7 bases at V and 3 bases at J, with 7 bases between. CDR3 residues: CASIQNYEQYF. CDR3 DNA sequence: TGTGCCAGCATCCAGAACTACGAGCAGTACTTC.

The chain is built from TRBV5-4 and TRBJ2-7, with D hard to call. This CDR3 contains 16 residues. Trimming took off 0 bases at V and 0 bases at J, with 13 bases between the two ends. In germline, CDR1 is SGHNT, CDR2 YYREEE (reference sequence). CDR3 in amino acids: CASSLGAADNSYEQYF. The CDR3 DNA is TGTGCCAGCAGCTTGGGGGCGGCTGATAACTCCTACGAGCAGTACTTC.

In its sample, this clone was seen a few times. The rearrangement joins TRBV19 to TRBJ2-7; D unresolved. Looked up from germline, CDR1 is LNHDA and CDR2 is SQIVND (reference sequence). The CDR3 consists of 12 residues. V was clipped by 2 bases and J by 3 bases, with 5 bases between them. The DNA of the CDR3 is TGTGCCAGTAGTATAAACGGCTACGAGCAGTACTTC. It translates to CASSINGYEQYF. Full variable domain (remainder filled in from reference TRBV19 and TRBJ2-7): DGGITQSPKYLFRKEGQNVTLSCEQNLNHDAMYWYRQDPGQGLRLIYYSQIVNDFQKGDIAEGYSVSREKKESFPLTVTSAQKNPTAFYLCASSINGYEQYFGPGTRLTVT.

V is TRBV28 and J is TRBJ1-4; D perhaps matches TRBD1 (5 bases). The CDR3 sequence is 15 residues long. Trimming took off 2 bases at V and 7 bases at J, with 14 bases between the two ends. Germline-derived CDR1 and CDR2 are MDHEN and SYDVKM. CDR3 DNA: TGTGCCAGCAGTTTACCCGCTCCCAGGGTTGAAAAACTGTTTTTT. Translating gives CASSLPAPRVEKLFF.